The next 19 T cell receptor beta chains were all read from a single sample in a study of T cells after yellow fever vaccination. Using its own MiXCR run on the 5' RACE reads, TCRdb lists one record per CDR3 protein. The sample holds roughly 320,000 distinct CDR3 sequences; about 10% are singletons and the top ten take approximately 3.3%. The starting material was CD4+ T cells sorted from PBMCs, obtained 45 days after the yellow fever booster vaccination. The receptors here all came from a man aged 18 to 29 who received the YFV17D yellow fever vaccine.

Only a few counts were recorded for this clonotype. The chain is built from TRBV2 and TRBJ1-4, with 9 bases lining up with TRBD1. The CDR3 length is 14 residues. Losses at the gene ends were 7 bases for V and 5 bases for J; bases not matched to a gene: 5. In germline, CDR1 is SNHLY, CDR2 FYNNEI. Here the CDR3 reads CASMTGTGNEKLFF. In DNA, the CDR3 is TGTGCCAGCATGACCGGGACAGGGAATGAAAAACTGTTTTTT.

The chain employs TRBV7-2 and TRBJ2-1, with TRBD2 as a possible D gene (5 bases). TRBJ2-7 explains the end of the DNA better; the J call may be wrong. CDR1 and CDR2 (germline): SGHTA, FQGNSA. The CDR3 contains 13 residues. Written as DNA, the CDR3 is TGTGCCAGCAGCTTGGACTCAGTTGGCGAGCAGTACTTC. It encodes CASSLDSVGEQYF.

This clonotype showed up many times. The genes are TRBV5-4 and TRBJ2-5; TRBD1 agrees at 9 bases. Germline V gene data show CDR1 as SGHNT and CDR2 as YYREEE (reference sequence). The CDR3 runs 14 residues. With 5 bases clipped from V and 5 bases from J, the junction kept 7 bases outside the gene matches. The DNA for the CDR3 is TGTGCCAGCAGTTTACAGGGGGCATCGGAGACCCAGTACTTC. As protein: CASSLQGASETQYF.

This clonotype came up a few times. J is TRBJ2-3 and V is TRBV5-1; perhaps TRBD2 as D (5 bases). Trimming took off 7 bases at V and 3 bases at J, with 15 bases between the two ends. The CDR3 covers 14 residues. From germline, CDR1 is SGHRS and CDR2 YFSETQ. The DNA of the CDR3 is TGCGCCAGCCGAAGGGAGCCTCAGACAGATACGCAGTATTTT. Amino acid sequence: CASRREPQTDTQYF.

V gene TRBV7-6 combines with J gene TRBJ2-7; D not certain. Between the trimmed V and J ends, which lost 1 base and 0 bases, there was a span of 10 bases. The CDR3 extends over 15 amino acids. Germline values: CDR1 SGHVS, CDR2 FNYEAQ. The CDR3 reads CASSLGQASSYEQYF. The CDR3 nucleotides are TGTGCCAGCAGCTTAGGGCAGGCCAGCTCCTACGAGCAGTACTTC.

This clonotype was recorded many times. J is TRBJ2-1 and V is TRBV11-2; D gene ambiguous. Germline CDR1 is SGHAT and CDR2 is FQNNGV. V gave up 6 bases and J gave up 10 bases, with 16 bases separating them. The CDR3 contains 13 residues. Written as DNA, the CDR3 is TGTGCCAGCAGTTTCGACCTTATGGAGGAGCAGTTCTTC. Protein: CASSFDLMEEQFF. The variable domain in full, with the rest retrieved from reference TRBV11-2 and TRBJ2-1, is EAGVAQSPRYKIIEKRQSVAFWCNPISGHATLYWYQQILGQGPKLLIQFQNNGVVDDSQLPKDRFSAERLKGVDSTLKIQPAKLEDSAVYLCASSFDLMEEQFFGPGTRLTVL.

CDR3 in DNA: TGTGCCACCAGTGATTCCCGGACAGGGGCGGGCTATGGCTACACCTTC. Translated: CATSDSRTGAGYGYTF. The chain joins TRBV24-1 to TRBJ1-2; 9 bases are shared with TRBD1. Germline CDR1 is KGHDR and CDR2 is SFDVKD. The V and J ends lost 2 bases and 4 bases, in that order; junction bases with no gene match: 7. The CDR3 spans 16 residues.

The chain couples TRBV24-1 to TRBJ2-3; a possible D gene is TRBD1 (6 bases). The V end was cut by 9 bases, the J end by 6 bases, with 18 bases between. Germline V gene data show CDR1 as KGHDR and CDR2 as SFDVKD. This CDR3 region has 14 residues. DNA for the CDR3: TGTGCCACCCAGGGACACCAGCCGGGGGATACGCAGTATTTT. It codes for CATQGHQPGDTQYF.

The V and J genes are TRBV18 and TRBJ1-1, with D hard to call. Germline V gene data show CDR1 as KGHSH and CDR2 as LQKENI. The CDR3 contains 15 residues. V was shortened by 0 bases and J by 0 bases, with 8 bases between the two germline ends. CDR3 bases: TGTGCCAGCTCACCACCCTCACTTCTGAACACTGAAGCTTTCTTT. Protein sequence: CASSPPSLLNTEAFF.

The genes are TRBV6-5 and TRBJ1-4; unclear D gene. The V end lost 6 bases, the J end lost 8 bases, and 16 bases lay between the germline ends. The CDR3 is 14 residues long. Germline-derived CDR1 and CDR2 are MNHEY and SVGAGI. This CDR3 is CASRVGPPGEKLFF. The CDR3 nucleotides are TGTGCCAGCAGGGTCGGGCCCCCGGGCGAAAAACTGTTTTTT.

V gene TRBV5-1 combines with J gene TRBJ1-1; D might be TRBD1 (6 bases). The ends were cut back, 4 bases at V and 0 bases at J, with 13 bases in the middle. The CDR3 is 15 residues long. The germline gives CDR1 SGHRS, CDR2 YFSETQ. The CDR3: CASSLTGRLNTEAFF. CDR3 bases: TGCGCCAGCAGCCTGACAGGTCGCCTGAACACTGAAGCTTTCTTT.

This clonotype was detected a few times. CDR3: CASSQGKASNQPQHF. For the CDR3, the DNA is TGTGCCAGCAGCCAAGGGAAAGCTAGCAATCAGCCCCAGCATTTT. This sequence joins TRBV4-2 and TRBJ1-5; unclear D gene. Germline V gene data show CDR1 as LGHNA and CDR2 as YNFKEQ. There are 15 residues in the CDR3. V was shortened by 1 base and J by 0 bases, with 7 bases between the two germline ends.

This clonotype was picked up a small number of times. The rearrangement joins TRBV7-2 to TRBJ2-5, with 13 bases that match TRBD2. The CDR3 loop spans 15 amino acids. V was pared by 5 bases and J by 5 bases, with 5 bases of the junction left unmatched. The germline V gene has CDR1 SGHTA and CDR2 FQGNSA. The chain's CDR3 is CASSPLAGGRETQYF. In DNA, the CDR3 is TGTGCCAGCAGCCCACTAGCGGGGGGGCGGGAGACCCAGTACTTC. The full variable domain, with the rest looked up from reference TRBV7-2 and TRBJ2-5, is GAGVSQSPSNKVTEKGKDVELRCDPISGHTALYWYRQSLGQGLEFLIYFQGNSAPDKSGLPSDRFSAERTGGSVSTLTIQRTQQEDSAVYLCASSPLAGGRETQYFGPGTRLLVL.

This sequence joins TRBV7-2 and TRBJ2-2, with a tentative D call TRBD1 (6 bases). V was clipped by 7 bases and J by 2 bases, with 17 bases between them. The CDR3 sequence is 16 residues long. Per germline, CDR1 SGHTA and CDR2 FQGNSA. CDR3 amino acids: CASTTYRGGNTGELFF. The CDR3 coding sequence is TGTGCCAGCACGACCTACAGAGGGGGAAACACCGGGGAGCTGTTTTTT.

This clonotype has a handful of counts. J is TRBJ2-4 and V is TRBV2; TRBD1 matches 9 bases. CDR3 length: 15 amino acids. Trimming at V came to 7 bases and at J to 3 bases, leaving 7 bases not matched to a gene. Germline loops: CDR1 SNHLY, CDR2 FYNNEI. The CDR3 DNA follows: TGTGCCAGCAAAATCGACAGGGGGGACAAAAACATTCAGTACTTC. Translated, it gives CASKIDRGDKNIQYF.

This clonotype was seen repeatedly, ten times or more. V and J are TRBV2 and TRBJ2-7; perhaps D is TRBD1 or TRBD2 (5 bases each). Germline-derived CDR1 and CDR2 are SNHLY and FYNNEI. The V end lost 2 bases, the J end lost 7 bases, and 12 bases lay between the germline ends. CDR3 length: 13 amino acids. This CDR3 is CASSERGVLEQYF. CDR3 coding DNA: TGTGCCAGCAGTGAAAGGGGAGTATTGGAGCAGTACTTC.

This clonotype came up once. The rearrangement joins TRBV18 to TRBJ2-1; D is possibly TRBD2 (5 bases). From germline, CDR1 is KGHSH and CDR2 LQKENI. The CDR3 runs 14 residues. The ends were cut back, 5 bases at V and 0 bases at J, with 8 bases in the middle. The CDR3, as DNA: TGTGCCAGCTCAGGACTGGGCTCCTACAATGAGCAGTTCTTC. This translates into CASSGLGSYNEQFF.

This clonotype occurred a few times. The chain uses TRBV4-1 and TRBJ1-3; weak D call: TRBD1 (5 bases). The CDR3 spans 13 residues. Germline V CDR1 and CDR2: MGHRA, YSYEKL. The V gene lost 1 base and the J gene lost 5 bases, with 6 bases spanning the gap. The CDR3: CASSQVDRNTIYF. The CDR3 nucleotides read TGCGCCAGCAGCCAAGTGGACAGAAACACCATATATTTT.

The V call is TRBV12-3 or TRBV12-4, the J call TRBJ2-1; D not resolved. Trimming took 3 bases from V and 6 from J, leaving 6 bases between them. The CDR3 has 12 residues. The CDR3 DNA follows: TGTGCCAGCAGTTTGTTCACCAATGAGCAGTTCTTC. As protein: CASSLFTNEQFF.